This TCR beta chain was captured by sequencing in a study of blood T cell repertoires in COVID-19. In the study overall: From T cells, B-cell-depleted T cells, or PBMCs came the material, which was cDNA or gDNA.

Authors' processing steps: Reference gene primers were amplified, and this amplification served to estimate nucleated cell counts. Generated by immunoSEQ multiplex PCR, the TCRdb table keeps only in-frame clones and is missing some. For V, J and clone size, that table is used; D and trimming come from the DNA. The sample comprises under 85,000 clones, roughly 89% of which are singletons, and nearly 5% rests with the top ten. V gave up 5 bases and J gave up 4 bases, with 12 bases separating them. CDR3 length: 15 residues. The germline V gene has CDR1 MNHEY and CDR2 SVGAGI. This sequence was found in an elderly woman with active or convalescent COVID-19. This chain connects TRBV6-5 to TRBJ1-6, with a tentative D call TRBD1 (6 bases). The sample comprised peripheral blood. CDR3 sequence (DNA): TGTGCCAGCAGTACCGGGACAAATTATAATTCACCCCTCCACTTT. Translated, it gives CASSTGTNYNSPLHF.